Below, one T cell receptor beta chain is given with its context. Its antigen is not known. Germline V gene data show CDR1 as MNHNS and CDR2 as SASEGT. The CDR3 runs 13 residues. The data were taken from a study of monozygotic twins with inflammatory bowel disease. The study's findings and limits: Especially with disease activity, IBD patients shared fewer clonotypes with others than healthy twins did. Inverse Simpson values showed less TCRbeta diversity in IBD patients than in their healthy co-twins. No one strong IBD-associated signal or clonotype was supported.

Template switching incorporated UMIs with a 6-nucleotide sample barcode. No DNA is given; TCRdb re-called the 5' RACE reads and lists each CDR3 protein once. The sample has some 170,000 distinct CDR3 sequences. This sequence was found in a human donor with ulcerative colitis or Crohn's disease, or a healthy co-twin of an affected twin (not recorded which). Material: blood. The chain links TRBV6-1 to TRBJ1-2; TCRdb returns TRBD1, unconfirmable since there is no DNA. This chain's CDR3 is CASSELQGGGYTF.